Each of the 10 T cell receptor beta chains below was sequenced from the same sample in a study of T-cell memory formation after mild COVID-19. TCRdb reprocessed the 5' RACE reads with MiXCR, giving one entry per CDR3 protein. Among about 500,000 distinct CDR3 sequences listed, over 20% were seen once. The specimen sequenced was PBMCs or a T cell subset sorted from them (not recorded which). The receptors come from an adult woman who had mild COVID-19 (a few samples of this study predate the infection). Cell type and time point are not known.

This clonotype was counted between two and nine times. The rearrangement uses TRBV7-3 and TRBJ2-3, with D perhaps assigned TRBD1 or TRBD2 (5 bases each). The V and J ends lost 2 bases and 0 bases respectively, with 12 bases between them. The CDR3 runs to 16 residues. The V gene's germline CDR1 is SGHTA and CDR2 FQGTGA. CDR3 protein: CASSLFAGTSTDTQYF. The CDR3, as DNA: TGTGCCAGCAGCTTATTCGCCGGGACGAGCACAGATACGCAGTATTTT.

The chain uses TRBV6-5 and TRBJ1-1, with D unresolved. This CDR3 contains 14 residues. The germline CDR1 and CDR2 sequences are MNHEY and SVGAGI. V lost 1 base to trimming and J lost 4 bases, with 10 bases between them. CDR3 sequence: CASSYLPGSTEAFF. As DNA, the CDR3 is TGTGCCAGCAGTTACTTACCGGGATCCACTGAAGCTTTCTTT.

The chain uses TRBV5-6 and TRBJ1-2, with D tentatively TRBD1 (5 bases). The CDR3 totals 16 residues. The germline gives CDR1 SGHDT, CDR2 YYEEEE. V was shortened by 0 bases and J by 4 bases, with 16 bases between the two germline ends. CDR3 loop: CASSLVPTGDLYGYTF. The CDR3 DNA sequence: TGTGCCAGCAGCTTGGTCCCTACGGGGGACCTCTATGGCTACACCTTC.

The chain couples TRBV29-1 to TRBJ2-1; D perhaps matches TRBD2 (5 bases). The V gene's germline CDR1 is SQVTM and CDR2 ANQGSEA. Trimming pared 4 bases from V and 4 bases from J, leaving 11 bases between. The CDR3 sequence is 13 residues long. The CDR3 region has the DNA TGCAGCGTTGTGAGGGTGAAGTACAATGAGCAGTTCTTC. Protein: CSVVRVKYNEQFF.

This clonotype was seen a few times. The V gene is TRBV12-3 or TRBV12-4, the J gene TRBJ2-7; 10 positions agree with TRBD2. CDR3 length equals 14 residues. V dropped 4 bases and J dropped 6; count of bases not matched to a gene: 6. Here the CDR3 reads CASSSMIAGGEQYF. Here the CDR3 DNA reads TGTGCCAGCAGTTCTATGATAGCGGGAGGCGAGCAGTACTTC.

This clonotype was counted between two and nine times. The chain employs TRBV7-7 and TRBJ2-5; 7 bases fit TRBD2. V shed 5 bases and J 7 bases; nucleotides not matched to a gene: 7. The CDR3 is 13 residues long. Germline V gene sequence: CDR1 SSHAT, CDR2 FNYEAQ (reference sequence). This CDR3 reads CASSPGGGLTQYF. The CDR3 coding sequence is TGTGCCAGCAGCCCGGGCGGGGGTTTGACCCAGTACTTC. Drawing the rest from reference TRBV7-7 and TRBJ2-5, the complete variable domain is GAGVSQSPRYKVTKRGQDVTLRCDPISSHATLYWYQQALGQGPEFLTYFNYEAQPDKSGLPSDRFSAERPEGSISTLTIQRTEQRDSAMYRCASSPGGGLTQYFGPGTRLLVL.

This clonotype was recorded many times. This chain links TRBV3-1 with TRBJ2-1; 11 bases are shared with TRBD2. There are 14 residues in the CDR3. After removal of 3 bases from V and 7 bases from J, the junction contained 2 bases not matched to a gene. Germline values: CDR1 LGHDT, CDR2 YNNKEL (reference sequence). CDR3 amino acids: CASSQLAGGNEQFF. CDR3 nucleotide sequence: TGTGCCAGCAGCCAGCTAGCGGGAGGAAATGAGCAGTTCTTC.

The V gene is TRBV19, the J gene TRBJ2-1, with 13 bases identical to TRBD2. From germline, CDR1 is LNHDA and CDR2 SQIVND (reference sequence). The CDR3 has 17 residues. V lost 1 base and J lost 4; bases outside the gene matches: 4. CDR3 bases: TGTGCCAGTAGTATAGCCAGGACTAGCGGGGGATACAATGAGCAGTTCTTC. This encodes CASSIARTSGGYNEQFF.

V and J are TRBV24-1 and TRBJ2-3; D not certain. CDR3 length: 13 residues. The V and J ends lost 5 bases and 1 base respectively, with 6 bases between them. The germline gives CDR1 KGHDR, CDR2 SFDVKD. The CDR3 sequence: CATSASGTDTQYF. The CDR3 coding sequence is TGTGCCACCAGTGCCTCAGGCACAGATACGCAGTATTTT.

This chain uses TRBV14 with TRBJ2-7; possibly TRBD1 or TRBD2 for D (5 bases each). V was shortened by 5 bases and J by 3 bases, with 14 bases between the two germline ends. The CDR3 extends over 14 amino acids. Per germline, CDR1 SGHDN and CDR2 FVKESK. Here the CDR3 DNA reads TGTGCCAGCAGCGCCTCGTGGGACCTCTACGAGCAGTACTTC. Translated, it gives CASSASWDLYEQYF.